Listed here is a single T cell receptor beta chain. Germline CDR1 and CDR2: SQVTM and ANQGSEA. The CDR3 is 18 residues long. V gave up 5 bases and J gave up 1 base; unmatched junction bases: 14. The sample is drawn from a study of blood T cell repertoires in COVID-19. TCRdb's copy holds only in-frame clones and misses some; the assay was immunoSEQ multiplex PCR. The sample has about 260,000 clones; about 89% are singletons. The rearrangement uses TRBV29-1 and TRBJ2-3, with 11 bases matching TRBD2. The receptor's source is a woman aged 45-59 years with acute or convalescent COVID-19. The specimen was peripheral blood. CDR3 DNA sequence: TGCAGCGTTCTAGGAGTTAATAGCGGGAGGGGTGGCACAGATACGCAGTATTTT. Protein sequence: CSVLGVNSGRGGTDTQYF.